This TCR beta chain derives from a study of Graves' ophthalmopathy and Graves' hyperthyroidism. With respect to this clonotype: Its antigen remains unknown.

Amplified TCR beta CDR3 regions were obtained using RNA transcripts as template. A first-round RT-PCR used HTBI primers, followed by a second-round multiplex PCR. TCRdb recomputed calls from the multiplex PCR reads with MiXCR, one row per CDR3 protein. This sample has approximately 480,000 distinct CDR3 sequences, with roughly an eighth found just once. General study points: It was with around 71% sensitivity and about 72% specificity that the model predicted ophthalmopathy progression.

The V end lost 0 bases, the J end lost 3 bases, and 11 bases lay between the germline ends. Germline V gene data show CDR1 as MNHEY and CDR2 as SVGAGI. The CDR3 totals 15 residues. Certain patients were not enrolled. These were patients with other autoimmune diseases, uncontrolled infections, pregnancy or lactation. The sequence was collected from a woman aged 25 to 39 with Graves' ophthalmopathy. Sequenced material: blood. The rearrangement uses TRBV6-5 and TRBJ1-1; TRBD1 might be the D (6 bases). CDR3 nucleotide sequence: TGTGCCAGCAGTTACTCGGGGGGGGGCCACACTGAAGCTTTCTTT. Translated, it gives CASSYSGGGHTEAFF.